This T cell receptor beta chain was sequenced in a study of T cells in Graves' hyperthyroidism and ophthalmopathy (dated by TCRdb to between 2018 and 2021). Describing the broader study: Peripheral blood was collected at initial diagnosis, before any treatment. To identify distinguishing TCR V-J signatures, a discovery cohort of roughly 100 patients was used, comprising 43 with Graves' ophthalmopathy and approximately 58 with stable Graves' hyperthyroidism. Whether ophthalmopathy could be predicted prospectively was tested in an independent validation cohort made up of roughly 19 hyperthyroidism patients plus 17 patients who later progressed to ophthalmopathy. The approximately 95 discovery patients were divided at random into training and test sets in a 7:3 ratio. In several Graves' hyperthyroidism patients, the study also compared T-cell repertoires from thyroid tissue with T-cell repertoires from blood. After blood sampling, hyperthyroidism patients were treated with methimazole at a starting dose of 30 mg daily, and ophthalmopathy patients were treated with high-dose intravenous methylprednisolone. TCR Vbeta CDR3 sequencing of 135 peripheral blood samples (approximately 44 ophthalmopathy, 75 hyperthyroidism and approximately 17 progressor patients) is reported in the paper. General conclusions and limits of the study: Most expanded thyroid clonotypes (frequency above 0.001) were also detected in blood, a finding suggesting that blood repertoires may reflect thyroid immune responses. During validation, the model predicted progression to ophthalmopathy a median of about 5.9 months ahead of onset, with more than 60% sensitivity and 72% to 80% specificity. In cross-validation, a model built on a 13 V-J signature told ophthalmopathy apart from stable hyperthyroidism with 85% to 90% sensitivity and about 81% specificity, and in testing the same model reached 80%/75%. Sample size was not statistically predetermined, and blinding of investigators to group allocation was not performed.

Stable Graves' hyperthyroidism was defined as no progression to ophthalmopathy during 18 months of follow-up. Hyperthyroidism patients were newly diagnosed, with disease duration under 2 months, and aged 18 to 65 years. Exclusion was applied to patients with uncontrolled infections, other autoimmune diseases, pregnancy or lactation. Diagnoses were based on clinical symptoms, serum thyroxine and TRAb, thyroid ultrasound and orbital computed tomography. PBMCs were isolated from 8 to 10 ml of fresh peripheral blood by Ficoll-Paque density gradient centrifugation. Total RNA was extracted with Trizol reagent, and quality was checked on an Agilent 2100 Bioanalyzer. TCR beta CDR3 regions were amplified from RNA transcripts. A first-round RT-PCR of the TCR CDR3 used the HTBI primer set with the Qiagen OneStep RT-PCR kit. A second multiplex PCR round built the libraries, followed by size selection and purification. Sequencing of the libraries was done on an Illumina HiSeq2000 using paired-end 100 bp reads. The paper's data handling went like this. SOAPnuke was used to process the raw data, removing reads that contained adapters or uncalled bases, had a mean Phred below 15, or lacked an exact match to the constant primer or identifier. COPE v1.2.5 was used to merge high-quality paired reads, and clonotypes were defined as unique nucleotide sequences. MiTCR v1.1 was used to align the clonotypes against IMGT TRBV, TRBD and TRBJ reference segments. The analysis included only V-J combinations with a frequency above 0.0001, which together covered about 99% of the repertoires. A TCS score was defined as the ratio between F50 (clonal expansion) and ExV (chaos), using BLOSUM62-based TCRdist between CDR3 peptides within each V-J. Welch's t-statistics and random forest reduced 500 to 550 V-J features to around 14, which were used in a naive Bayes classifier (R e1071). TCRdb redid the processing of the public reads, applying fastp at Q25 and MiXCR, and retained in-frame beta chains. Rows with one shared CDR3 protein collapse into an entry with the most common genes and DNA. The V and J calls follow TCRdb's processing rather than the paper's. Within this sample are about 560,000 distinct CDR3 sequences, with around 15% of them counted one time only. The ten largest clones add up to 18% of the sample.

This clonotype has just a few counts. The clone's antigen remains unknown. No quality values exist for individual bases; no much larger clone is one base distant. The germline V gene (reference sequence) supplies CDR1 DFQATT and CDR2 SNEGSKA. The CDR3 measures 14 amino acids from cysteine to phenylalanine. The sequence is cut down to CDR3 DNA, 42 bases in frame from base 1. V is pared back by 1 base and J by 2 bases, with 12 bases lying between the germline termini. What was sequenced was blood. The chain is assembled from TRBV20-1 and TRBJ2-7, and possibly TRBD1, on 5 matching bases. The TCR originated in a woman aged 18-29 years with Graves' hyperthyroidism. The DNA reads as follows: TGCAGTGCTAGAGTTATCCAGGGAACCTACGAGCAGTACTTC. Translated, this gives CSARVIQGTYEQYF.